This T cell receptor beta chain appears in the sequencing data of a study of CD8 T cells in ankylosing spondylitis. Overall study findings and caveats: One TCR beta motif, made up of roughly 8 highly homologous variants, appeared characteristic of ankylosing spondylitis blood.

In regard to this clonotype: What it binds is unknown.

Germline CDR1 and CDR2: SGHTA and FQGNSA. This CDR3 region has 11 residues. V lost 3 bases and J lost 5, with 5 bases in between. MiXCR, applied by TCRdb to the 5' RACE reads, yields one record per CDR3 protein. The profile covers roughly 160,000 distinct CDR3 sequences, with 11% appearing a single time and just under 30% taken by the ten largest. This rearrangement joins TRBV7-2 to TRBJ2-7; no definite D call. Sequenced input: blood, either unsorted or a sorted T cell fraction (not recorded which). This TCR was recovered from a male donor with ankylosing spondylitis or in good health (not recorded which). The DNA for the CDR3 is TGTGCCAGCAGCTTCTTAAACGAGCAGTACTTC. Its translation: CASSFLNEQYF.